One sample yielded the 26 T cell receptor beta chains listed below, sequenced in a study of T cells expressing NK-cell markers. Following a re-call of the 5' RACE reads, TCRdb has one entry per CDR3 protein and lacks DNA. The table for this sample gives about 380,000 distinct CDR3 sequences. Sequencing input: blood T cells: a sorted CD56 or NKG2C T cell subset, CD4+ or CD8+ T cells, or bulk PBMC T cells (not recorded which). All receptors come from a man aged 18-75 years in good health.

The chain has TRBV5-1 and TRBJ2-1. CDR1 SGHRS and CDR2 YFSETQ come from the germline V gene. There are 13 residues in the CDR3. This CDR3 reads CASSGERNNEQFF.

The V call is TRBV28, the J call TRBJ1-1. CDR1 MDHEN and CDR2 SYDVKM come from the germline V gene. The CDR3 is 14 residues long. CDR3 amino acids: CASSPNTASNGAFF.

The V gene is TRBV12-5, the J gene TRBJ2-7; TCRdb gives TRBD1 as the D gene, but with no DNA this cannot be confirmed. The CDR3 has 15 amino acids. CDR1 and CDR2 (germline): LGHNT, FRNRAP. CDR3 loop: CASGPGTGGFYEQYF.

The chain couples TRBV5-1 to TRBJ2-5; TCRdb's D call of TRBD2 is untestable without DNA. This CDR3 is built from 15 residues. Per germline, CDR1 SGHRS and CDR2 YFSETQ. This chain's CDR3 is CASSTTAGGRETQYF. Full variable domain (rest looked up from reference TRBV5-1 and TRBJ2-5): KAGVTQTPRYLIKTRGQQVTLSCSPISGHRSVSWYQQTPGQGLQFLFEYFSETQRNKGNFPGRFSGRQFSNSRSEMNVSTLELGDSALYLCASSTTAGGRETQYFGPGTRLLVL.

The rearrangement links TRBV4-1 to TRBJ1-2. Per germline, CDR1 MGHRA and CDR2 YSYEKL. The length of the CDR3 is 16 residues. The CDR3 loop reads CASSQEFFSQVFGYTF.

The CDR3 region is CASTYREDYEQYF. The chain couples TRBV6-1 to TRBJ2-7; TCRdb picks TRBD1, but there is no DNA to check that call. This CDR3 has 13 amino acids. Germline-derived CDR1 and CDR2 are MNHNS and SASEGT.

The chain is built from TRBV24-1 and TRBJ1-2; with no DNA, the TCRdb D assignment of TRBD1 cannot be verified. The CDR3 covers 21 residues. CDR1 is KGHDR, CDR2 SFDVKD, per germline. The CDR3 region is CATSTPLNPGQPNLPNYGYTF.

The V gene is TRBV18, the J gene TRBJ1-1. The CDR3 consists of 15 residues. Germline-derived CDR1 and CDR2 are KGHSH and LQKENI. The CDR3 protein is CASSPGQLKNTEAFF.

This rearrangement joins TRBV6-5 to TRBJ2-7; TCRdb returns TRBD1, unconfirmable since there is no DNA. The CDR3 loop spans 16 amino acids. Germline CDR1 reads MNHEY; CDR2 reads SVGAGI. The CDR3 sequence: CASSYSSRGTVYEQYF.

V gene TRBV20-1 combines with J gene TRBJ2-5; TCRdb's D call, TRBD1, is unchecked because there is no DNA. CDR1 is DFQATT, CDR2 SNEGSKA, per germline (reference sequence). CDR3 length equals 14 residues. The CDR3: CSARDVGGSETQYF.

This chain joins TRBV20-1 and TRBJ1-2; TCRdb's D call, TRBD1, is unchecked because there is no DNA. The CDR3 consists of 15 residues. CDR1 and CDR2 (germline): DFQATT, SNEGSKA (reference sequence). The CDR3 here is CSARGGQVANYGYTF.

The CDR3 is CASSTSQGDPYEQYF. The chain joins TRBV12-3 or TRBV12-4 to TRBJ2-7; the D gene TCRdb calls, TRBD1, cannot be checked with no DNA. The CDR3 loop spans 15 amino acids.

The rearrangement joins TRBV5-6 to TRBJ2-5; TCRdb gives TRBD1 as the D gene, but with no DNA this cannot be confirmed. CDR1 is SGHDT, CDR2 YYEEEE, per germline. CDR3 size: 15 residues. The chain's CDR3 is CASSLGEITQETQYF.

V is TRBV6-2 or TRBV6-3 and J is TRBJ2-5. Germline loops: CDR1 MNHEY, CDR2 SVGEGT. The CDR3 totals 12 residues. CDR3 residues: CAIADSRRTQYF.

The rearrangement uses TRBV20-1 and TRBJ1-6; the TCRdb call, TRBD1, lacks DNA for checking. The CDR3 covers 12 residues. The germline gives CDR1 DFQATT, CDR2 SNEGSKA (reference sequence). Here the CDR3 reads CSARNHRGPLHF.

This chain uses TRBV14 with TRBJ2-7; TCRdb returns TRBD1, unconfirmable since there is no DNA. Germline assignment: CDR1 SGHDN and CDR2 FVKESK. This CDR3 has 16 residues. This CDR3 is CASSRLRDSPSYEQYF.

This chain joins TRBV29-1 and TRBJ1-1; TCRdb designates TRBD1, a call that cannot be tested without DNA. The CDR3 length is 14 residues. Germline lookup yields CDR1 SQVTM and CDR2 ANQGSEA. CDR3 sequence reads: CSVETLGTGGNAFF.

CDR3: CASSPLTRDSFYEQYF. V is TRBV7-8 and J is TRBJ2-7; TCRdb gives TRBD2 as the D gene, but with no DNA this cannot be confirmed. The germline V gene has CDR1 SGHVS and CDR2 FQNEAQ. The CDR3 contains 16 residues.

The chain combines TRBV6-1 with TRBJ2-5; TCRdb selects TRBD1, and the lack of DNA leaves this call unchecked. This CDR3 is built from 13 residues. Germline V gives CDR1 MNHNS, CDR2 SASEGT. CDR3 in amino acids: CASTRGAQETQYF.

This rearrangement joins TRBV7-9 to TRBJ2-7. The CDR3 spans 12 residues. CDR1 is SEHNR, CDR2 FQNEAQ, per germline (reference sequence). The CDR3: CATDRGSYEQYF.

V is TRBV5-1 and J is TRBJ2-2; the D call of TRBD1 rests on TCRdb alone, since no DNA is present to check it. Germline V gene lookup returns CDR1 SGHRS and CDR2 YFSETQ. The CDR3 sequence is 14 residues long. CDR3: CASRAQGVTGELFF.

V usage is TRBV12-3 or TRBV12-4 and J usage is TRBJ1-5. The CDR3 extends over 14 amino acids. The CDR3 loop is CASSPGAQGQPQHF.

CDR3 loop: CATSDLLGADTQYF. The V gene is TRBV24-1, the J gene TRBJ2-3; absent DNA, TCRdb's TRBD1 call cannot be checked. The CDR3 is 14 amino acids. The V gene's germline CDR1 is KGHDR and CDR2 SFDVKD.

The J gene is TRBJ2-6, the V gene TRBV5-1; TCRdb outputs TRBD1, but without DNA this stays unchecked. The CDR3 has 16 residues. The germline CDR1 and CDR2 sequences are SGHRS and YFSETQ. CDR3 sequence: CASSVRGSSGANVLTF.

The chain combines TRBV19 with TRBJ2-3. The CDR3 loop spans 17 amino acids. Germline assignment: CDR1 LNHDA and CDR2 SQIVND (reference sequence). CDR3 sequence: CASSMVWGSPAIDTQYF.

The gene calls are TRBV7-9 and TRBJ1-2. The CDR3 consists of 14 residues. CDR1 is SEHNR, CDR2 FQNEAQ, per germline (reference sequence). CDR3 region: CASSFYQANYGYTF.